This T cell receptor beta chain was obtained from a study of metastatic and nonmetastatic thyroid tumors. Prior to thyroid surgery, none of the patients had received any treatment. The V gene lost 1 base and the J gene lost 2 bases, with 17 bases spanning the gap. There are 17 residues in the CDR3. Germline lookup yields CDR1 SEHNR and CDR2 FQNEAQ (reference sequence). This clone showed up many times. TCRdb reanalyzed the PCR reads via MiXCR. The repertoire holds around 50,000 clones, with approximately 20% as singletons. The sequencing input was blood. The clonotype comes from a male donor with papillary thyroid cancer or a benign thyroid nodule (not recorded which). Some clones in this sample may be carry-over from other donors' samples. The chain joins TRBV7-9 to TRBJ1-1, with D possibly being TRBD1 (6 bases). The CDR3 loop reads CASSLGTSGTPNTEAFF. The CDR3 DNA sequence: TGTGCCAGCAGCTTAGGGACTTCCGGGACACCTAACACTGAAGCTTTCTTT.